The clone carrying this T cell receptor beta chain showed up just once. The data were taken from a study of blood T cell repertoires in COVID-19. This table comes from immunoSEQ multiplex PCR, and its TCRdb copy is limited to in-frame clones, with some not included. The table has roughly 500,000 clones, over 75% seen once. This TCR derives from a woman in her thirties or forties who had recovered from COVID-19. The sample taken for sequencing was PBMCs or T cells enriched from blood (not recorded which).

The CDR3 nucleotides read TGTGCCAGTAGTATATCCTCCTACCCTATTTCACCCCTCCACTTT. Its translation is CASSISSYPISPLHF. V usage is TRBV19 and J usage is TRBJ1-6, with D hard to call. Germline V CDR1 and CDR2: LNHDA, SQIVND (reference sequence). The CDR3 runs to 15 residues. V lost 2 bases and J lost 9, with 14 bases in between.